This T cell receptor (beta chain) was identified during a study of T cell responses to AZD1222 COVID-19 vaccine. The method was immunoSEQ multiplex PCR; TCRdb's version includes in-frame clones alone and lacks a portion of them. The sample records 110,000 to 150,000 clones, just under 95% being singletons. The CDR3 is made up of 15 amino acids. The J segment lost 8 bases and the V segment lost 0 bases, leaving 8 bases of the junction unmatched. Germline V gene lookup returns CDR1 SGDLS and CDR2 YYNGEE. V usage is TRBV9 and J usage is TRBJ1-2, with 9 positions matching TRBD1. The clonotype comes from an adult in good health. The sample in question was peripheral blood, obtained on day 0 of AZD1222 vaccination. The CDR3 region is CASSVDPGQGVGYTF. In DNA form, the CDR3 reads TGTGCCAGCAGCGTAGACCCGGGACAGGGAGTCGGCTACACCTTC.